The rows below give T cell receptor beta chains drawn from one sample of a study of blood T cell repertoires in COVID-19. Assay used: immunoSEQ multiplex PCR; TCRdb lists only in-frame clones, some missing. There are about 260,000 clones in the sample; around 89% occur only once, and roughly 3.6% lies in the top ten. Specimen: peripheral blood. The receptors derive from a woman aged 40 to 50 with acute or convalescent COVID-19. The conserved cysteine and the conserved F or W are not part of the CDR3 here. A D gene is named only where the DNA matches it firmly. A row's size may be missing; if present it is once, few, many or a size class.

v_call d_call cdr3_length clone_size cdr3_aa
TRBV24-1 TRBD1 10 once ATSQTGDEQF
TRBV3-1/TRBV3-2 TRBD1 13 - ASSPGQGIETEAF
TRBV5-1 - 13 - ASSLARGNSYGYT
TRBV27 - 13 - ASSLLGKRNQPQH
TRBV7-9 TRBD1 13 - ASSPRQGRNYGYT
TRBV6-5 - 12 - ASSYSRAEETQY
TRBV6-5 - 12 - ASSGSSYNSPLH
TRBV10-3 TRBD1 9 - AISTGQDLF
TRBV18 TRBD2 15 - ASSPRLATSSTGELF
TRBV19 TRBD1 13 - ASRLDDRVNTEAF
TRBV19 TRBD1 11 - ASSSHRGQLAF
TRBV19 - 13 - ASSAGSSYNSPLH